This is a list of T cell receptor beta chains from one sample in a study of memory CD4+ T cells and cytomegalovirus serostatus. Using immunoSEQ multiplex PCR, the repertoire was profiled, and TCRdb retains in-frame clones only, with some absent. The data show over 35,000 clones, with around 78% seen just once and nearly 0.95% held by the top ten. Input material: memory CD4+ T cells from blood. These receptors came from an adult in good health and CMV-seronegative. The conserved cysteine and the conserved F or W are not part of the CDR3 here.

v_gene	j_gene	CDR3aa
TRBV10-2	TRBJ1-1	ASSEGDGTEAF
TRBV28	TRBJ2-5	ASSGVGETQY
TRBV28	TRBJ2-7	ASSLWVQGSGEQY
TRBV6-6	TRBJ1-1	ASSYGQNTEAF
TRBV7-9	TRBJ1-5	ASSDVGGQPQH
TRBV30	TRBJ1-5	AWSARINQPQH
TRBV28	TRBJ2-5	ASSFGGAKQETQY
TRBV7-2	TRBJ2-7	ASSLDRTDYEQY
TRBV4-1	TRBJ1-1	ASRGALRGTEAF
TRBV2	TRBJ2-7	AGGRDYEQY
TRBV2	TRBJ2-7	ASNLSGRLNHEQY
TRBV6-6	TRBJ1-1	ASSYERVPMNTEAF
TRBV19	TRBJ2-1	ASSFRTGSASSYNEQF
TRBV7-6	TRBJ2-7	ASSQQGIPYEQY
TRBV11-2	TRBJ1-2	ASSLVRGQDGYT
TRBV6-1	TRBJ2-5	ATVSEGETQY
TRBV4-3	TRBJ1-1	ASSQDRTPFMNTEAF
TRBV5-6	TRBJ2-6	ASRLPLSGANVLT
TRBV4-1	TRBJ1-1	ASSPRGGLRNNEAF
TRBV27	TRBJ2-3	ASSLYRQGSTDTQY
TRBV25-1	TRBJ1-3	ASSGMTGPSGNTIY
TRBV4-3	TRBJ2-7	ASSQAPGLYEQY
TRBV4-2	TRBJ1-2	ASSTQTENYGYT
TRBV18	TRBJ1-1	ASSQEGYTEAF
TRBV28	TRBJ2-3	ASSPPAGAFTDTQY
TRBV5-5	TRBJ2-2	ASSLQGANTGELF
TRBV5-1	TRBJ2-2	ASSPGRGAGVEELF
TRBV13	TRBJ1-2	ASSPGGGGSYGYT
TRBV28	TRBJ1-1	ASSPGTINTEAF
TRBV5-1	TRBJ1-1	ASSGIQGETEAF
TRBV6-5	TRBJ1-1	ASLGADGTF
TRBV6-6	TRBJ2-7	ASSGGATYEQY
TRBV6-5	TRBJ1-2	ASSYSARNNYGYT
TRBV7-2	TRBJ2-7	ASSPGTGVYEQY
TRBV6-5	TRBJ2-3	ASSLDNRGDTQY
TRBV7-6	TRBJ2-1	ASSSNTGLVINEQF
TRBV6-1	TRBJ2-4	ASSEGKEGLAKNIQY
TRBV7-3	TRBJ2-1	ASSSSGGADGEQF
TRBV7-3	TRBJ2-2	ATRQGSNTGELF
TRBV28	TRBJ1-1	ASSPIRDRDLNTEAF
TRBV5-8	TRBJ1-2	ASSLAGIAGYT
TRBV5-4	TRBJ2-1	ASSLVGQGNNEQF
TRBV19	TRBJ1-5	ASRYRGSNQPQH
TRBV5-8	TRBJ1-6	ASSLHLGQGRNSPLH
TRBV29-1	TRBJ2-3	SVEGVAGDTDTQY
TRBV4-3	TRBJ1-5	ASSQDFGQGGMGPQH
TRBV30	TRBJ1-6	AWTGPTLYNSPLH
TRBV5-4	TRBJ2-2	ASSLELNTGELF
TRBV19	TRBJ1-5	ASSTTGGGQPQH
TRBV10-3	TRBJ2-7	AIAGTGVDEQY
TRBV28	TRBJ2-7	ASRPGTLPRNEQY
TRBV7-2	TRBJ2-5	ASSSAGWRVPEETQY
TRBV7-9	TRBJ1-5	ASSLGGRNQPQH
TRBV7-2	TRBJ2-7	ASSLAGGWGLYEQY
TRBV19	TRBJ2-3	ASTRRGSSTDTQY
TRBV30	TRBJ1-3	AWSPPGLLGNTIY
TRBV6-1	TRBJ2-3	ASRTGSTDTQY